A selection of T cell receptor beta chains follows, all from one sample in a study of vaccination and CD4 T cells after COVID-19. These receptors' targets are unknown. TCRdb used MiXCR to reprocess the PCR reads, holding one entry per CDR3 protein. The sample contains 15,000 or so distinct CDR3 sequences, roughly three quarters of which appear only once. The sample comprised CD4+ T cells from blood, cultured in vitro. The source of these receptors is a human donor who had recovered from COVID-19. The conserved cysteine and the conserved F or W are not part of the CDR3 here. The size entry is marked missing in some rows and otherwise reads once, few, many or a size class.

J | V | size | CDR3
TRBJ1-2 | TRBV19 | NA | ASRNPGQNYGYT
TRBJ2-2 | TRBV20-1 | few | SARSRTSVTGELF
TRBJ2-3 | TRBV12-3/TRBV12-4 | NA | ASRVSGGGTDTQY
TRBJ1-2 | TRBV2 | NA | ASSERFGVNYGYT
TRBJ1-1 | TRBV7-2 | few | ASSLEYTEAF
TRBJ1-1 | TRBV19 | NA | ASTIGEHYNTEAF
TRBJ1-1 | TRBV6-5 | NA | ASSYSGQALGTEAF
TRBJ2-4 | TRBV19 | NA | ASRALAGKNIQY
TRBJ2-5 | TRBV6-1 | NA | ASARDDLGETQY
TRBJ1-5 | TRBV2 | NA | ASSGGGGNQPQH
TRBJ2-7 | TRBV10-1 | NA | ASSASSGRAYEQY
TRBJ1-1 | TRBV28 | NA | ASIQGSRAEAF
TRBJ1-1 | TRBV20-1 | NA | SALGIGGTEAF
TRBJ1-2 | TRBV7-2 | few | ASSSGTGERYGYT
TRBJ2-7 | TRBV6-1 | once | ASSSVGQVSIYEQY
TRBJ2-1 | TRBV6-1 | NA | ASSVIDRGRENEQF
TRBJ1-1 | TRBV27 | NA | ASSFGTGDYTEAF
TRBJ1-1 | TRBV7-8 | NA | ASSLGQALEAF
TRBJ1-1 | TRBV14 | NA | ASSLTNSEAF
TRBJ2-3 | TRBV7-2 | once | ASSPRERGEGNTQY
TRBJ2-7 | TRBV27 | few | ASSLGATRAAYEQY
TRBJ1-1 | TRBV27 | NA | ASSLRGEGLRGAF
TRBJ1-1 | TRBV18 | NA | ASSPPPDTEAF
TRBJ1-3 | TRBV15 | NA | ATSRDSNPLGGNTIY
TRBJ1-6 | TRBV19 | NA | ASSTGTGVNSPLH
TRBJ2-1 | TRBV6-1 | NA | AISISPGVNEQF
TRBJ1-2 | TRBV5-4 | once | ASSLFGDVRGYT
TRBJ2-1 | TRBV6-5 | once | ASSYGREWFNEQF
TRBJ2-5 | TRBV5-1 | NA | ASSLGRARETQY
TRBJ2-2 | TRBV5-1 | NA | ASSRGAGATNTGELF
TRBJ2-3 | TRBV7-8 | few | ASSLDRTRGADTQY
TRBJ1-1 | TRBV6-5 | NA | ASSSTAGTGGITEAF
TRBJ1-6 | TRBV19 | NA | ASSRDRDLYNSPLH
TRBJ1-1 | TRBV7-2 | NA | ASSLMGPGTEAF
TRBJ2-2 | TRBV20-1 | NA | SAQREGRSGELF
TRBJ1-6 | TRBV25-1 | NA | ASSEIQGSPLH
TRBJ2-1 | TRBV5-4 | NA | ASSLRTSGNEQF
TRBJ1-1 | TRBV11-2 | NA | ASSFGLNTEAF
TRBJ2-1 | TRBV19 | NA | ASTSTSGRENEQF
TRBJ2-2 | TRBV19 | few | ASAQLAGLAGELF
TRBJ1-2 | TRBV20-1 | once | SARGSGDYGYT
TRBJ1-1 | TRBV20-1 | few | SAERTGANTEAF
TRBJ1-1 | TRBV5-1 | NA | ASSTGTGGKAEAF
TRBJ2-3 | TRBV27 | few | ASSFIGTGAIDTQY
TRBJ2-5 | TRBV9 | NA | ASSQGPPPGETQY
TRBJ2-3 | TRBV20-1 | once | SASRQASTDTQY
TRBJ2-1 | TRBV20-1 | NA | SASRTYSYNEQF
TRBJ2-2 | TRBV7-3 | NA | ASSPDPKNTGELF